This T cell receptor beta chain was documented in a study of T-cell memory formation after mild COVID-19. Findings and limits, study-wide: There was no confirmation that second-wave clones peaking on day 37 were SARS-CoV-2 specific. Day 15 to 85 contractors were CD4/CD8 balanced; later expanders leaned CD4+.

One entry per CDR3 protein, called by TCRdb with MiXCR from the 5' RACE reads. The data contain under 300,000 distinct CDR3 sequences, under 8.5% of them seen just once; the ten biggest clones take up about 20%. This clonotype has only a few counts. Its antigen is currently unknown. From germline, CDR1 is DFQATT and CDR2 SNEGSKA (reference sequence). CDR3 size: 11 residues. V gave up 4 bases and J gave up 3 bases, with 4 bases separating them. Sample: PBMCs or a T cell subset sorted from them (not recorded which). The rearrangement uses TRBV20-1 and TRBJ2-1; D not resolved. The source of this sequence is a man aged 18 to 35 who had mild COVID-19 (a few samples of this study predate the infection). Cell type and time point are not known. The CDR3 nucleotides read TGCAGTGCTACCAGCTACAATGAGCAGTTCTTC. Translation gives CSATSYNEQFF.